These 24 T cell receptor beta chains were all obtained from the same sample, sequenced in a study of PD-L1 blockade in urothelial cancer. Measured with immunoSEQ multiplex PCR; TCRdb has only the in-frame clones, and not every one. The sample includes some 110,000 clones, around 93% seen only once; the top ten take less than 4.5%. Noted time point: peripheral blood 6 weeks after treatment start. The sequencing used PBMCs, collected around atezolizumab (anti-PD-L1) treatment. These receptor sequences come from a man aged 60 to 69 with urothelial cancer.

The chain carries TRBV6-5 and TRBJ2-7; TRBD2 might be the D (7 bases). Trimming shortened V by 0 bases and J by 1 base, and 10 bases separated the two germline ends. Germline loops: CDR1 MNHEY, CDR2 SVGAGI. This CDR3 region has 15 residues. The CDR3 nucleotides read TGTGCCAGCAGTTACTCGGCGGGGGCTTCCTACGAGCAGTACTTC. Translating it yields CASSYSAGASYEQYF.

This chain connects TRBV7-2 to TRBJ1-4; TRBD1 aligns across 8 bases. Germline assignment: CDR1 SGHTA and CDR2 FQGNSA. J lost 5 bases, V lost 5 bases, and 4 bases had no gene match. The CDR3 is 14 residues long. CDR3 coding DNA: TGTGCCAGCAGCATTACAGGGGGAAATGAAAAACTGTTTTTT. Encoded protein: CASSITGGNEKLFF.

The gene calls are TRBV19 and TRBJ1-5; 7 bases fit TRBD1. The V segment lost 2 bases and the J segment 2 bases; nucleotides outside the gene matches: 6. Germline values: CDR1 LNHDA, CDR2 SQIVND (reference sequence). The CDR3 consists of 16 residues. Here the CDR3 DNA reads TGTGCCAGTAGTATATCGGGCAGGGGGGGCAATCAGCCCCAGCATTTT. Protein: CASSISGRGGNQPQHF.

The V and J genes are TRBV21-1 and TRBJ1-2; the table's D call TRBD1 went unverified against the DNA. TRBV21-1 is tagged as a pseudogene. There are 16 residues in the CDR3. The CDR3 reads CASSKALKDRDYGYTF. The CDR3 coding sequence is TGTGCCAGCAGCAAAGCGCTTAAGGACAGAGATTATGGCTACACCTTC.

The chain joins TRBV2 to TRBJ2-1; a possible D gene is TRBD2 (5 bases). In germline, CDR1 is SNHLY, CDR2 FYNNEI. V lost 4 bases and J 10 bases, leaving 11 bases between the germline ends. The CDR3 has 12 residues. CDR3 DNA: TGTGCCAGCAGTGTCAGCGGTCCGGAGCAGTTCTTC. Amino acids: CASSVSGPEQFF.

The chain joins TRBV9 to TRBJ2-7; 7 bases fit TRBD1. V was pared by 3 bases and J by 2 bases, with 8 bases of the junction left unmatched. This CDR3 has 15 residues. Germline V gene data show CDR1 as SGDLS and CDR2 as YYNGEE. CDR3: CASSAVSGTAYEQYF. CDR3 sequence (DNA): TGTGCCAGCAGCGCAGTCTCCGGGACAGCCTACGAGCAGTACTTC.

The chain has TRBV30 and TRBJ2-3; 11 positions agree with TRBD1. Germline CDR1 is GTSNPN and CDR2 is SVGIG (reference sequence). With V trimmed by 2 bases and J by 6 bases, 4 bases remained unmatched. The CDR3 runs to 14 residues. As DNA, the CDR3 is TGTGCCTGGAGTACCGGGACAGGGGGGGATACGCAGTATTTT. This codes for CAWSTGTGGDTQYF. Variable domain in full (rest from reference TRBV30 and TRBJ2-3): SQTIHQWPATLVQPVGSPLSLECTVEGTSNPNLYWYRQAAGRGLQLLFYSVGIGQISSEVPQNLSASRPQDRQFILSSKKLLLSDSGFYLCAWSTGTGGDTQYFGPGTRLTVL.

The chain recombines TRBV5-1 with TRBJ2-1; 8 nucleotides match TRBD2. V trimming: 2 bases; J trimming: 3 bases; junction bases outside the gene matches: 7. Germline CDR1 and CDR2: SGHRS and YFSETQ. There are 16 residues in the CDR3. This chain's CDR3 is CASSLYKRENYNEQFF. CDR3 DNA sequence: TGCGCCAGCAGCTTATATAAGCGGGAGAACTACAATGAGCAGTTCTTC.

A single count supports this clone. The gene calls are TRBV19 and TRBJ2-1; 11 nucleotides align to TRBD2. Germline V gene data show CDR1 as LNHDA and CDR2 as SQIVND (reference sequence). With 3 bases clipped from V and 9 bases from J, the junction kept 10 bases outside the gene matches. CDR3 length: 16 amino acids. DNA of the CDR3: TGTGCCAGTAGTATCCCACTAGCGGGAGTCAACGTTGAGCAGTTCTTC. Protein sequence: CASSIPLAGVNVEQFF.

The J gene is TRBJ1-2, the V gene TRBV2; 10 bases agree with TRBD1. The germline V gene encodes CDR1 SNHLY and CDR2 FYNNEI. CDR3 length: 16 amino acids. J lost 6 bases, V lost 5 bases, and 12 bases had no gene match. CDR3 sequence reads: CASSTRQGARFDGYTF. For the CDR3, the DNA is TGTGCCAGCAGTACTCGACAGGGGGCGCGTTTCGATGGCTACACCTTC.

V and J are TRBV7-6 and TRBJ1-5; D may be TRBD1 (5 bases). CDR3 size: 14 residues. Trimming left V 1 base short and J 2 bases short, with 6 bases between. Germline CDR1 and CDR2: SGHVS and FNYEAQ. In DNA, the CDR3 is TGTGCCAGCAGCTTAGAAGGGGGCAATCAGCCCCAGCATTTT. Its protein product is CASSLEGGNQPQHF.

The J gene is TRBJ2-3, the V gene TRBV5-5; TRBD1 matches 7 bases. This CDR3 contains 14 residues. V lost 4 bases to trimming and J lost 3 bases; unmatched junction nucleotides: 5. Per germline, CDR1 SGHKS and CDR2 YYEKEE (reference sequence). CDR3 bases: TGTGCCAGCAGCCCTTTACAGGGGACAGATACGCAGTATTTT. Translation gives CASSPLQGTDTQYF.

V and J are TRBV6-6 and TRBJ2-6; perhaps TRBD2 as D (6 bases). The ends were cut back, 7 bases at V and 9 bases at J, with 19 bases in the middle. Germline CDR1 is MNHNY and CDR2 is SVGAGI (reference sequence). The CDR3 contains 15 residues. Here the CDR3 reads CASNPTVGGLNVLTF. CDR3 in DNA: TGTGCCAGCAACCCAACCGTTGGGGGACTCAACGTCCTGACTTTC.

This chain joins TRBV9 and TRBJ1-4; no firm D call. This CDR3 is 15 amino acids long. The germline V and J ends were trimmed by 4 bases and 5 bases, with 15 bases remaining between them. Germline V CDR1 and CDR2: SGDLS, YYNGEE. The CDR3 bases are TGTGCCAGCAGCAAAAGTCCCGGGAGAAATGAAAAACTGTTTTTT. Translated, it gives CASSKSPGRNEKLFF.

The chain is built from TRBV7-6 and TRBJ2-1, with 7 bases matching TRBD1. Germline CDR1 reads SGHVS; CDR2 reads FNYEAQ. After removal of 5 bases from V and 4 bases from J, the junction contained 11 bases not matched to a gene. The CDR3 is 16 amino acids. This CDR3 is CASSRSSGQSYNEQFF. CDR3 coding DNA: TGTGCCAGCAGCCGGTCCTCGGGACAGTCTTACAATGAGCAGTTCTTC.

The gene calls are TRBV23-1 and TRBJ2-7, with 8 bases fitting TRBD2. TRBV23-1 is an ORF; its function is uncertain. CDR3 length: 14 residues. Germline trimming cut 3 bases from V and 2 bases from J; bases unmatched to any gene: 3. The CDR3 region has the DNA TGCGCCAGCAGTCACGGACTAGCTCCCTACGAGCAGTACTTC. Residues: CASSHGLAPYEQYF.

This clone showed up just once. The chain recombines TRBV19 with TRBJ2-7; 11 nucleotides match TRBD2. Losses at the gene ends were 5 bases for V and 5 bases for J; bases not matched to a gene: 11. CDR3 length equals 16 residues. Per the germline V gene, CDR1 is LNHDA and CDR2 is SQIVND (reference sequence). The CDR3 spells CASSQLAGAPPDEQYF. Here the CDR3 DNA reads TGTGCCAGTAGTCAACTAGCGGGGGCCCCTCCTGACGAGCAGTACTTC.

This chain connects TRBV30 to TRBJ1-5; D is ambiguous. The CDR3 covers 14 residues. Trimming cost V 0 bases and J 2 bases, with 8 bases left between them. CDR1 is GTSNPN and CDR2 is SVGIG in the germline V gene (reference sequence). CDR3 amino acids: CAWSVRGGNQPQHF. CDR3 DNA sequence: TGTGCCTGGAGTGTCCGGGGTGGCAATCAGCCCCAGCATTTT.

The rearrangement uses TRBV7-2 and TRBJ2-7; the D is unclear. Germline CDR1 SGHTA, CDR2 FQGNSA. The CDR3 spans 14 residues. V shed 0 bases and J shed 5 bases, with 11 bases lying between them. The CDR3: CASSLAGATDEQYF. The CDR3 coding sequence is TGTGCCAGCAGCTTAGCGGGTGCTACAGACGAGCAGTACTTC.

The gene calls are TRBV5-1 and TRBJ2-3; maybe TRBD2 (6 bases). The ends were cut back, 7 bases at V and 0 bases at J, with 9 bases in the middle. The CDR3 is made up of 13 amino acids. The germline CDR1 and CDR2 sequences are SGHRS and YFSETQ. CDR3: CASGGGSTDTQYF. The CDR3 coding sequence is TGCGCCAGCGGGGGAGGAAGCACAGATACGCAGTATTTT.

The chain employs TRBV5-6 and TRBJ2-7; tentative D call: TRBD2 (5 bases). This CDR3 contains 19 residues. V was shortened by 2 bases and J by 3 bases, with 27 bases between the two germline ends. Germline assignment: CDR1 SGHDT and CDR2 YYEEEE. Written as DNA, the CDR3 is TGTGCCAGCAGCTTAGAGATGTTTGTCGGGGAACAAAAGGGCTACGAGCAGTACTTC. Its protein product is CASSLEMFVGEQKGYEQYF.

This chain links TRBV9 with TRBJ2-3; possible D gene TRBD2, 6 bases. This CDR3 is 14 amino acids long. The V gene lost 1 base and the J gene lost 3 bases, with 9 bases spanning the gap. From germline, CDR1 is SGDLS and CDR2 YYNGEE. CDR3: CASSVSGRTDTQYF. CDR3 coding DNA: TGTGCCAGCAGCGTATCTGGGAGGACAGATACGCAGTATTTT.

The genes are TRBV5-1 and TRBJ2-1; TRBD2 matches 7 bases. The CDR3 is 15 residues long. From germline, CDR1 is SGHRS and CDR2 YFSETQ. The V gene end was trimmed by 5 bases and the J gene end by 6 bases; junction bases not matched to a gene: 11. In nucleotides, the CDR3 is TGCGCCAGCAGGGTCGAGACTAGCCAGGTCAATGAGCAGTTCTTC. Translating gives CASRVETSQVNEQFF.

V and J are TRBV28 and TRBJ2-5; tentative D call: TRBD1 (7 bases). Looked up from germline, CDR1 is MDHEN and CDR2 is SYDVKM. The CDR3 has 14 amino acids. The V gene lost 4 bases and the J gene lost 5 bases, with 14 bases spanning the gap. In DNA, the CDR3 is TGTGCCAGCAGTTCCGACAGGGAGGCGGAGACCCAGTACTTC. It is translated as CASSSDREAETQYF.